One T cell receptor (beta chain) is described in this entry. Its antigen is as yet unknown. The data belong to a study of OX40 agonist ivuxolimab in advanced cancers. Study background: Every 2 weeks, ivuxolimab was infused into the patients intravenously at between 0.01 and 10 mg/kg.

Clones were sequenced by immunoSEQ multiplex PCR, and TCRdb holds only the in-frame ones, with some missing. This repertoire shows approximately 70,000 clones, 82% found once; its top ten account for approximately 0.38%. Study-wide results and limits: Among the lowest peripheral clonal expansion occurred in 0.1-3.0 mg/kg partial responders.

CDR1 SNHLY and CDR2 FYNNEI come from the germline V gene. This CDR3 is built from 15 residues. With 5 bases removed from V and 1 base from J, the gap between germline ends came to 12 bases. Sequenced material: CD4+ or CD8+ T cells sorted from blood, taken in a trial of the OX40 agonist ivuxolimab. This TCR came from an adult with an advanced solid tumor such as melanoma, head and neck, liver or kidney cancer. The chain employs TRBV2 and TRBJ1-5; D call uncertain. The CDR3 DNA reads TGTGCCAGCAGTCTTATGGGGATAAGCAATCAGCCCCAGCATTTT. It specifies CASSLMGISNQPQHF.